Described below is a single T cell receptor (beta chain) sequence and its context. Its target is not known. The data were taken from a study of molecular identifiers for immune sequencing clone quantification. Findings and limits, study-wide: Barcodes shared by identical TCR molecules could lead to underestimated sizes of highly expanded clones.

A single record per CDR3 protein comes from TCRdb applying MiXCR to the PCR reads. The table shows more than 9,500 distinct CDR3 sequences, with approximately 20% occurring only once. Germline CDR1 MNHEY, CDR2 SMNVEV (reference sequence). CDR3 length: 15 amino acids. V shed 5 bases, J shed 0 bases, and the junction held 5 bases outside the gene matches. The clonotype originates from a human donor in good health. Some libraries in this study had Jurkat cell RNA spiked in. J is TRBJ2-7 and V is TRBV27; 9 nucleotides agree with TRBD2. The source material was naive CD8+ T cells from blood, with Jurkat cell RNA spiked in. The subset is: FACS-sorted CD8+CD4-CCR7+CD45RA+ naive T cells. CDR3 nucleotide sequence: TGTGCCAGCAGTCTGACTAGCGGCCCCTCCTACGAGCAGTACTTC. As protein: CASSLTSGPSYEQYF.